Detailed here is one T cell receptor beta chain. The clone's antigen remains unknown. No base quality information exists; no much larger clone differs at one position. The data stem from a study of blood T cell repertoires in COVID-19 (dated by TCRdb to 2020 to 2022). General notes on the study: Samples covering the acute and convalescent phases of COVID-19 were provided by collaborators in the United States, Italy and Spain. The prospective study material was composed of cDNA or gDNA derived from T cells, B-cell-depleted T cells, or PBMCs. Subjects who had been exposed to COVID-19, were actively infected with it, or had recovered from it provided the deeply sampled blood TCRbeta repertoires that made up the dataset. A freely available public database, intended as a resource for researchers studying the immune response to SARS-CoV-2, is where the repertoires were released. Samples were obtained from the ongoing ImmuneRACE study (first 160 participants) and from approximately 1,200 subjects provided by 6 global collaborators. A de-identified subject ID, COVID-19 status, age in years and sex were almost always included in the sample metadata. Where HLA class I and class II types were available, the types were taken from metadata supplied by the sample provider, not from assay-based typing.

Via the germline V gene, CDR1 is MGHRA and CDR2 YSYEKL. Unmatched junction bases come to 3, with V trimmed by 4 bases and J by 5 bases. The CDR3 sequence holds 14 residues, the cysteine and phenylalanine included. Only the CDR3 region is kept as DNA, spanning 42 bases read in frame from base 1. Paper-wide results and their limitations: How much clinical and demographic metadata was included differed by source and by participant, and the metadata was provided uncurated.

Each collaborating institution followed its own protocols to collect whole blood in K2EDTA tubes. For TCRbeta analysis, collaborators shipped samples as frozen whole blood, isolated PBMCs, or DNA extracted from either of those sample types. TCRbeta CDR3 regions were amplified from genomic DNA by means of the immunoSEQ Assay, a bias-controlled multiplex PCR. For the original study's pipeline: The number of nucleated cells in each sample was estimated from the amplification of reference gene primers within the assay. To quantify the absolute abundance of each unique TCRbeta CDR3 rearrangement, sequence reads were collapsed and filtered. For each sample, productive Simpson clonality was calculated by taking the square root of Simpson's diversity index across productive rearrangements. Drawn from immuneACCESS, this table holds only the in-frame rearrangements with V and J called that TCRdb kept. Clones are partly lost; checked studies trace under half to an unresolved V gene and leave the rest unexplained. V and J calls and clone size follow that table, whereas D and trimming were derived from the DNA. For this sample the table gives around 180,000 clones, of which approximately 79% were detected only once. In total, the top ten clones hold 17% of the sample.

The clonotype was recovered from a man aged 60-69 years with active or convalescent COVID-19. Sequencing was performed on peripheral blood. Recombination connected TRBV4-1 to TRBJ2-5; 11 bases in between match TRBD1. The DNA reads as follows: TGCGCCAGCAGCCTCGGACAGGGGGCCGAGACCCAGTACTTC. Translation gives CASSLGQGAETQYF.